This record covers a single T cell receptor beta chain. Its specific antigen is unknown. No much larger clonotype is one base removed from it; base qualities were not supplied. The library was built by means of the immunoSEQ multiplex PCR assay. TCRdb retrieved this table from immuneACCESS and kept in-frame rearrangements only. Not all clones are present; in checked studies, unresolved V genes account for under half, and no reason is known for the remainder. The sample contains nearly 110,000 clones, 91% of them found a single time. Of the sample, 1.6% is held by the ten largest clones. The data were taken from a study of T cell changes during pregnancy in multiple sclerosis (dated by TCRdb to between 2018 and 2020). Background on the whole study: The study examined how the T cell repertoire changed over the course of pregnancy in women with multiple sclerosis.

CDR1 is given as KGHSH and CDR2 as LQKENI, both from the germline V gene. V is clipped by 1 base and J by 3 bases, and the sequence between their germline boundaries is 21 bases long. From the cysteine through the phenylalanine, the CDR3 covers 18 amino acids. The retained sequence is limited to the CDR3, 54 bases, with the frame set at the first base. The rearrangement combines TRBV18 with TRBJ1-2, and the D gene may be TRBD1, 6 bases matching. The TCR was taken from a female donor with multiple sclerosis, enrolled in a pregnancy study. Source: peripheral blood, taken before pregnancy. In nucleotides, the sequence is TGTGCCAGCTCACCACTTACAGGGATGGTAAACTTATACTATGGCTACACCTTC. The encoded protein is CASSPLTGMVNLYYGYTF.